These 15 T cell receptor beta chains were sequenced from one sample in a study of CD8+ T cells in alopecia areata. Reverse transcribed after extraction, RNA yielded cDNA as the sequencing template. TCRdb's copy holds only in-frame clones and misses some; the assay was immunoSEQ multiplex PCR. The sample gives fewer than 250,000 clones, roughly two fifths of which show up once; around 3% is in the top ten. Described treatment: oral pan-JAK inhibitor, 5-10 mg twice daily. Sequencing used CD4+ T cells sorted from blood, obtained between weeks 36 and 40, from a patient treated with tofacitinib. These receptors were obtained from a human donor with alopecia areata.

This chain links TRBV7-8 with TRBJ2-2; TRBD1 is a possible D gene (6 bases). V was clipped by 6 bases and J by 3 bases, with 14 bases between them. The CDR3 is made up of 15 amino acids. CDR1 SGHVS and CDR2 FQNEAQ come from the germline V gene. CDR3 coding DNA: TGTGCCAGCAGACAATTCCCAGGGGACACCGGGGAGCTGTTTTTT. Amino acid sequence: CASRQFPGDTGELFF.

The CDR3 here is CASSLGQQPQHF. The CDR3 region has the DNA TGTGCCAGCAGCTTAGGTCAACAGCCCCAGCATTTT. The chain uses TRBV7-9 and TRBJ1-5; D call uncertain. Trimming took 1 base from V and 7 from J, leaving 5 bases between them. The CDR3 contains 12 residues. Germline lookup yields CDR1 SEHNR and CDR2 FQNEAQ (reference sequence).

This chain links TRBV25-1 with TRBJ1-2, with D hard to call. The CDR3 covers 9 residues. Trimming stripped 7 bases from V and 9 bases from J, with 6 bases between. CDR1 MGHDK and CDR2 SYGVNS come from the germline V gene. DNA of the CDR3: TGTGCCAGCATGGGTAGCTACACCTTC. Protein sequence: CASMGSYTF.

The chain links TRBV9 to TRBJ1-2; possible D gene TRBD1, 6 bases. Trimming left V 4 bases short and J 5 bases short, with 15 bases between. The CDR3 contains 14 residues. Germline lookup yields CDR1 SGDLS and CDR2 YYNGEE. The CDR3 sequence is CASSTRAGEYGYTF. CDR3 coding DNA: TGTGCCAGCAGCACCCGGGCAGGGGAGTATGGCTACACCTTC.

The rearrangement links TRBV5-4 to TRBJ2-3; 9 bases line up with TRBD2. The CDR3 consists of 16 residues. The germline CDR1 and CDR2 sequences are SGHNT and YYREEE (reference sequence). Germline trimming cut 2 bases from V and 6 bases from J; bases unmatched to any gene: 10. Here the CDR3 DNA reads TGTGCCAGCAGCTTTTCGGGCGGGAGGGCCAAGGATACGCAGTATTTT. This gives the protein CASSFSGGRAKDTQYF. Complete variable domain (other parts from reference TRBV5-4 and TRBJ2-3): ETGVTQSPTHLIKTRGQQVTLRCSSQSGHNTVSWYQQALGQGPQFIFQYYREEENGRGNFPPRFSGLQFPNYSSELNVNALELDDSALYLCASSFSGGRAKDTQYFGPGTRLTVL.

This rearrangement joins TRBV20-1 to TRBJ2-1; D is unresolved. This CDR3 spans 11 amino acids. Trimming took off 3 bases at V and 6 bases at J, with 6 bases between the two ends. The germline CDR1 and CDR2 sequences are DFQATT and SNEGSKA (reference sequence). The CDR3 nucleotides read TGCAGTGCTAGCAGCTTCAATGAGCAGTTCTTC. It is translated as CSASSFNEQFF.

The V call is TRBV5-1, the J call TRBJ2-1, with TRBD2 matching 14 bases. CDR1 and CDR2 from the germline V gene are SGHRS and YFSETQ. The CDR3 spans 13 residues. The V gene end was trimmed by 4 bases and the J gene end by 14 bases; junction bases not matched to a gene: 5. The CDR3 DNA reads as TGCGCCAGCAGCACGGGACTAGCGGGAGACAAGTTCTTC. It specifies CASSTGLAGDKFF.

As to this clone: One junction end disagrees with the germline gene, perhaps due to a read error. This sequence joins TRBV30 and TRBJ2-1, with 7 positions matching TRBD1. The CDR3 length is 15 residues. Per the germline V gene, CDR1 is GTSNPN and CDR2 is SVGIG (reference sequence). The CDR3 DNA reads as TGTGCCTGGAGTATGGGACAGTCCATTAGGAATGAGCGGTTCTTC. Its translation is CAWSMGQSIRNERFF.

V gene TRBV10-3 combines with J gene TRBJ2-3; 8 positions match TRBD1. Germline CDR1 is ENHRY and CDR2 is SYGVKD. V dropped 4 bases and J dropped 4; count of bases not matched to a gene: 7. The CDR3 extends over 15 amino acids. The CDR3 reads CAISADPGGADTQYF. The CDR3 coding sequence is TGTGCCATCAGTGCCGATCCAGGGGGCGCAGATACGCAGTATTTT.

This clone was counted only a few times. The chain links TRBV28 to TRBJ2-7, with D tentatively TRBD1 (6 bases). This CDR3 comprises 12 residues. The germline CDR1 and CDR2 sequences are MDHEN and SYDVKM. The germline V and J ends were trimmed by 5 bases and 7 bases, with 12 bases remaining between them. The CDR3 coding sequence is TGTGCCAGCAGTGTGTTGAGGGGGGAGCAGTACTTC. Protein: CASSVLRGEQYF.

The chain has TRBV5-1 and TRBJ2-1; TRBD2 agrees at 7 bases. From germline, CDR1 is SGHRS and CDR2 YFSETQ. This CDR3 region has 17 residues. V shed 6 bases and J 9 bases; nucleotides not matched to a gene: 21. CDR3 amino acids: CASIYTAGTTRQGEQFF. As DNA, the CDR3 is TGCGCCAGCATCTACACAGCCGGGACTACCCGGCAGGGTGAGCAGTTCTTC.

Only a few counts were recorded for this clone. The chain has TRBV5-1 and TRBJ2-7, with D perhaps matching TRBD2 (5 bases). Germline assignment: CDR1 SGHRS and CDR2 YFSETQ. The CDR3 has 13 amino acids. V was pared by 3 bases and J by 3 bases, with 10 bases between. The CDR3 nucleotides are TGCGCCAGCAGCTCGACGGGGAACTACGAGCAGTACTTC. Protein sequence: CASSSTGNYEQYF.

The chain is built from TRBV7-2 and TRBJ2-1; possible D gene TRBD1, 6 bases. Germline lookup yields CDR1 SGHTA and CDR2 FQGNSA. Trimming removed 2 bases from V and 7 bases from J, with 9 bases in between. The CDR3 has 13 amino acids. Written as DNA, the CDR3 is TGTGCCAGCAGCTTAAAGGGGGAGAATGAGCAGTTCTTC. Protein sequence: CASSLKGENEQFF. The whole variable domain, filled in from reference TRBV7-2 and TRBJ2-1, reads GAGVSQSPSNKVTEKGKDVELRCDPISGHTALYWYRQSLGQGLEFLIYFQGNSAPDKSGLPSDRFSAERTGGSVSTLTIQRTQQEDSAVYLCASSLKGENEQFFGPGTRLTVL.

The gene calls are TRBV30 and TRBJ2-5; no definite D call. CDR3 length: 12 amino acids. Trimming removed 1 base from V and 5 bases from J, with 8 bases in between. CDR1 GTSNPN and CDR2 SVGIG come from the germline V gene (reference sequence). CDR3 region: CAWSELGETQYF. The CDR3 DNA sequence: TGTGCCTGGAGTGAGCTAGGGGAGACCCAGTACTTC.

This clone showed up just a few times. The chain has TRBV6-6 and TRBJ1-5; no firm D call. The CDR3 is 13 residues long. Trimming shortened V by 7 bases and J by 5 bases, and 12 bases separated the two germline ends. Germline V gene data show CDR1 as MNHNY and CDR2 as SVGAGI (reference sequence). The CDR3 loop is CASIWARDQPQHF. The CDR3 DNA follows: TGTGCCAGCATTTGGGCCCGGGATCAGCCCCAGCATTTT.